This entry concerns a single T cell receptor (beta chain). The data derive from a study of T-cell memory formation after mild COVID-19. The CDR3 has 19 amino acids. The ends were cut back, 0 bases at V and 1 base at J, with 16 bases in the middle. From germline, CDR1 is LGHNA and CDR2 YNFKEQ. TCRdb processed the 5' RACE reads anew with MiXCR; each CDR3 protein has one entry. This sample has fewer than 600,000 distinct CDR3 sequences; about 20% occur once, and the top ten carry around 9.2%. The chain is built from TRBV4-2 and TRBJ1-6; unclear D gene. What was sequenced was PBMCs or a T cell subset sorted from them (not recorded which). The clonotype originates from an adult woman who had mild COVID-19 (a few samples of this study predate the infection). Cell type and time point are not known. The CDR3 sequence is CASSQDLVVGISYNSPLHF. The CDR3 nucleotides read TGTGCCAGCAGCCAAGATTTGGTCGTGGGGATTTCCTATAATTCACCCCTCCACTTT.